One sample yielded the 4 T cell receptor beta chains listed below, sequenced in a study of blood T cell repertoires in COVID-19. TCRdb's copy holds only in-frame clones and misses some; the assay was immunoSEQ multiplex PCR. The sample has 200,000 to 250,000 clones, less than 90% seen once. Material: peripheral blood. Receptors were obtained from a woman between 50 and 59 years old with acute or convalescent COVID-19.

The V call is TRBV15, the J call TRBJ2-2; D perhaps matches TRBD2 (5 bases). The germline V gene encodes CDR1 LNHNV and CDR2 YYDKDF (reference sequence). V gave up 3 bases and J gave up 5 bases, with 16 bases separating them. This CDR3 has 16 residues. In nucleotides, the CDR3 is TGTGCCACCAGCAGCTCCCCGGGATTCCGAACCGGGGAGCTGTTTTTT. This codes for CATSSSPGFRTGELFF.

The V gene is TRBV4-1, the J gene TRBJ2-7; D perhaps matches TRBD1 (6 bases). V gave up 0 bases and J gave up 7 bases, with 16 bases separating them. CDR3 length: 15 residues. Germline CDR1 reads MGHRA; CDR2 reads YSYEKL. CDR3 residues: CASSQDRQVLREQYF. The DNA for the CDR3 is TGCGCCAGCAGCCAAGATAGACAGGTTTTGAGAGAGCAGTACTTC.

V is TRBV7-2 and J is TRBJ2-3; 11 bases fit TRBD2. Looked up from germline, CDR1 is SGHTA and CDR2 is FQGNSA. The junction had 2 bases not matched to a gene; V was cut back by 5 bases and J by 4 bases. The CDR3 is made up of 14 amino acids. The CDR3 sequence is CASSPGLAADTQYF. The CDR3 DNA is TGTGCCAGCAGCCCGGGACTAGCGGCAGATACGCAGTATTTT.

The chain has TRBV11-2 and TRBJ1-2, with D possibly being TRBD1 (5 bases). CDR1 is SGHAT, CDR2 FQNNGV, per germline. Trimming pared 2 bases from V and 4 bases from J, leaving 11 bases between. The CDR3 spans 14 residues. This CDR3 reads CASSLNLGLYGYTF. The CDR3 bases are TGTGCCAGCAGCTTAAATCTGGGGCTCTATGGCTACACCTTC.